The rows below give T cell receptor beta chains drawn from one sample of a study of blood T cells in healthy people across ages. TCRdb processed the 5' RACE reads anew with MiXCR; each CDR3 protein has one entry. The sample lists roughly 1.4 million distinct CDR3 sequences, 59% occurring once. Sample: blood. The receptors here all came from a man younger than 35 in good health. The CDR3 runs from the conserved cysteine through the conserved F or W. A D gene is named only where the DNA matches it firmly. The listing skips clone size in some rows; elsewhere it reads once, few, many or a size class.

J gene,V gene,clone size,D gene,CDR3 DNA,CDR3 protein
TRBJ2-7,TRBV29-1,-,-,TGCAGCGTTGAAGTAGCGCCCTGCGAGCAGTACTTC,CSVEVAPCEQYF
TRBJ2-5,TRBV29-1,-,TRBD2,TGCAGCGTTGTAGAATTAGCGGGAGCGTGGTACTTC,CSVVELAGAWYF
TRBJ2-3,TRBV7-2,many,-,TGTGCCAGCAGCCCCTACACAGATACGCAGTATTTT,CASSPYTDTQYF
TRBJ2-7,TRBV10-3,few,-,TGTGCCATCAGTGACTCCACCGGGGCGGGTAAGGCCTACGAGCAGTACTTC,CAISDSTGAGKAYEQYF
TRBJ1-3,TRBV4-3,-,-,TGCGCCAGCAGCCAAGAGACAGATGGAAACACCATATATTTT,CASSQETDGNTIYF
TRBJ1-1,TRBV6-6,-,-,TGTGCCAGCAGTTACAGCACAGCGAACACTGAAGCTTTCTTT,CASSYSTANTEAFF
TRBJ2-6,TRBV2,-,TRBD1,TGTGCCAGCAGTCTACCCACAGGGGTAGGGCTCTCTGGGGCCAACGTCCTGACTTTC,CASSLPTGVGLSGANVLTF
TRBJ2-1,TRBV19,-,-,TGTGCCAGTAGCCCACGACGGGACCGCCTTCGGCAGTTCTTC,CASSPRRDRLRQFF
TRBJ2-3,TRBV6-2/TRBV6-3,-,TRBD1,TGTGCCAGCAGTAGGGGGACAGCGGCGGTTCACCTCTTGGATACGCAGTATTTT,CASSRGTAAVHLLDTQYF
TRBJ2-2,TRBV20-1,few,-,TGCAGTGCCTCAGGCCTTAGAAAGGGGGGTAACACCGGGGAGCTGTTTTTT,CSASGLRKGGNTGELFF
TRBJ2-2,TRBV7-2,few,-,TGTGCCAGCAGCTTAACTGCCTGGGGTCCGGAGAACACCGGGGAGCTGTTTTTT,CASSLTAWGPENTGELFF
TRBJ1-1,TRBV5-1,-,-,TGCGCCAGCAGCCGGGCGATCATGAACACTGAAGCTTTCTTT,CASSRAIMNTEAFF
TRBJ2-1,TRBV6-5,-,TRBD2,TGTGCCGGCAGTTTCCTCCGACTAGCGGGAGAGTACAATGAGCAGTTCTTC,CAGSFLRLAGEYNEQFF
TRBJ2-5,TRBV10-1,once,-,TGCGCCAGCAGTGATTCTACAAAGCAAGAGACCCAGTACTTC,CASSDSTKQETQYF
TRBJ2-2,TRBV7-2,once,-,TGTGCCAGCAGCCCAGTGGGGGCAGGGCCCGGGGAGCTGTTTTTT,CASSPVGAGPGELFF
TRBJ2-7,TRBV12-3/TRBV12-4,few,-,TGTGCCAGCAGTTTTGGGCGGAGTGGGGAGCAGTACTTC,CASSFGRSGEQYF
TRBJ1-1,TRBV3-1,-,TRBD1,TGTGCCAGCAGCCAAGCGGACAGGGAAACTGAAGCTTTCTTT,CASSQADRETEAFF
TRBJ2-3,TRBV9,-,-,TGTGCCAGCATCCCTATGAGCGCAGATACGCAGTATTTT,CASIPMSADTQYF
TRBJ2-7,TRBV2,-,TRBD1,TGTGCCAGCAGTGAAGCGGAGGGACAGGGGCAGGACGAGCAGTACTTC,CASSEAEGQGQDEQYF
TRBJ2-1,TRBV7-9,once,-,TGTGCCAGCAGCTTAGTAATGAGCGGGTCGAAATCCGAGCAGTTCTTC,CASSLVMSGSKSEQFF
TRBJ1-2,TRBV7-9,-,-,TGTGCCAGCAGCACTTTATCGAGCGACACGAACTATGGCTACACCTTC,CASSTLSSDTNYGYTF
TRBJ2-1,TRBV20-1,-,-,TGCAGTGCTAGGCCCCACACGGGCGAGCAGTTCTTC,CSARPHTGEQFF
TRBJ2-7,TRBV20-1,few,-,TGCAGTGCTGGATTCTCAGCCTACGAGCAGTACTTC,CSAGFSAYEQYF
TRBJ1-4,TRBV12-3/TRBV12-4,many,TRBD1,TGTGCCACCGGGACAGGGAATAATGAAAAACTGTTTTTT,CATGTGNNEKLFF
TRBJ1-4,TRBV29-1,-,-,TGCAGCGTTGAAGAAAGGGGGAGAGGGGAAAAACTGTTTTTT,CSVEERGRGEKLFF
TRBJ2-7,TRBV27,few,-,TGTGCCAGCAGTTTAAGTAGGATCGTGGCAATCTACGAGCAGTACTTC,CASSLSRIVAIYEQYF
TRBJ2-7,TRBV12-5,-,TRBD1,TGTGCTAGTGGTCCCAGACAGGGTGACGAGCAGTACTTC,CASGPRQGDEQYF
TRBJ1-4,TRBV29-1,few,TRBD1,TGCAGCGTTGAATGGGGGTCGGGACAGAGTGAAAAACTGTTTTTT,CSVEWGSGQSEKLFF
TRBJ2-2,TRBV3-1,-,TRBD2,TGTGCCAGCAGCCAAGGGGTAGCGGGGGACACCGGGGAGCTGTTTTTT,CASSQGVAGDTGELFF
TRBJ2-7,TRBV6-2/TRBV6-3,once,TRBD1,TGTGCCAGCAGTAAACGTGACAGGGACTACGAGCAGTACTTC,CASSKRDRDYEQYF
TRBJ2-4,TRBV15,few,-,TGTGCCACCAGCAGGTCACACAACTATGAGCAGTACTTC,CATSRSHNYEQYF
TRBJ2-5,TRBV7-2,-,-,TGTGCCAGCAGCCGACAACAGGGTCGTGAGCAGTACTTC,CASSRQQGREQYF
TRBJ1-4,TRBV20-1,-,TRBD1,TGCAGTGCTCCTGAGGGACAGGGATATGAAAAACTGTTTTTT,CSAPEGQGYEKLFF
TRBJ2-1,TRBV4-3,-,-,TGCGCCAGCAGCCACGCTGCAGGGAGCTCCTACAATGAGCAGTTCTTC,CASSHAAGSSYNEQFF
TRBJ2-5,TRBV4-2,-,-,TGTGCCAGCAGCCAAGACGGAGGAGCGGAAGAGACCCAGTACTTC,CASSQDGGAEETQYF
TRBJ2-2,TRBV20-1,-,-,TGCAGTGCTAAAAACGGTGGCGGGGAGCTGTTTTTT,CSAKNGGGELFF
TRBJ2-1,TRBV4-1,few,TRBD2,TGCGCCAGCAGCCACACTAGCGTTGAGCAGTTCTTC,CASSHTSVEQFF
TRBJ2-1,TRBV6-6,-,-,TGTGCCAGCAGTTACAGTTGGGAGACACACAATGAGCAGTTCTTC,CASSYSWETHNEQFF
TRBJ1-1,TRBV6-1,-,-,TGTGCCAGCAGTGTACAGATAAATGAAGCTTTCTTT,CASSVQINEAFF
TRBJ1-4,TRBV9,few,-,TGTGCCAGCAGCGTTGGCCCCAAGAGGGAAGAAAAACTGTTTTTT,CASSVGPKREEKLFF
TRBJ1-1,TRBV6-4,-,-,TGTGCCAGCAGTGACCATTTGGGGGACGCTGAAACTTTCTTT,CASSDHLGDAETFF
TRBJ1-4,TRBV19,-,-,TGTGCCACCAGTACCGCCGGCGGACCTGATCTAGAAAAACTGTTTTTT,CATSTAGGPDLEKLFF
TRBJ1-3,TRBV4-1,-,-,TGCGCCAGCAGCCAAGTTGGATTACGCAACTCTGGAAACACCATATATTTT,CASSQVGLRNSGNTIYF
TRBJ2-3,TRBV7-2,few,-,TGTGCCAGCAGCTTAGCAGGGTCTGTGCATACGCAGTATTTT,CASSLAGSVHTQYF
TRBJ2-2,TRBV7-8,-,-,TGTGCCAGCAGCTTAGTGGCAGGGCCGATCCCGAACACCGGGGAGCTGTTTTTT,CASSLVAGPIPNTGELFF
TRBJ2-4,TRBV6-5,few,-,TGTGCCAGCAGTGCTTTTAAGGGTACCAAAAACATTCAGTACTTC,CASSAFKGTKNIQYF
TRBJ2-7,TRBV29-1,-,-,TGCAGCGTTGTGCAGTCTGGAGGGGACGCCCTTTTGACATCCTACGAGCAGTACTTC,CSVVQSGGDALLTSYEQYF
TRBJ1-2,TRBV5-4,-,-,TGTGCCAGCAGCTTTTCCCGCATTGTAGGCAGGGGTGGCTACACCTTC,CASSFSRIVGRGGYTF
TRBJ1-6,TRBV27,-,TRBD1,TGTGCCAGCAGTTTTCGACAGGGCGCCTATAATTCACCCCTCCACTTT,CASSFRQGAYNSPLHF
TRBJ1-5,TRBV10-1,-,-,TGCGCCAGAGCCGTGATTCGTCAGCCCCAGCATTTT,CARAVIRQPQHF
TRBJ2-2,TRBV20-1,-,TRBD1,TGCAGTGCTAGACCTCGGGACAGGGCCACCGGGGAGCTGTTTTTT,CSARPRDRATGELFF
TRBJ2-2,TRBV7-6,-,-,TGTGCCAGCAGCCCCAATACGAACACCGGGGAGCTGTTTTTT,CASSPNTNTGELFF
TRBJ2-3,TRBV15,few,-,TGTGCCACCAGCAGAGGTCTGACCGGCACAGATACGCAGTATTTT,CATSRGLTGTDTQYF
TRBJ2-2,TRBV14,few,-,TGTGCCAGCAGCCAATTCGGGGAGCTGTTTTTT,CASSQFGELFF
TRBJ2-5,TRBV20-1,-,-,TGCAGTGCTAGGTTCAGGCAAGAGACCCAGTACTTC,CSARFRQETQYF
TRBJ2-5,TRBV10-1,-,-,TGCGCCAGCAGTGAGTTGGCAGGGGAGCAGTACTTC,CASSELAGEQYF
TRBJ1-2,TRBV29-1,-,TRBD1,TGCAGCGTTCAGGGGGCGCTGAATTATGGCTACACCTTC,CSVQGALNYGYTF
TRBJ2-7,TRBV27,few,-,TGTGCCAGCAGCTTAGGACAGAATATTCACGAGCAGTACTTC,CASSLGQNIHEQYF
TRBJ2-2,TRBV5-1,-,-,TGCGCCAGCAGCTTGAGGATGTCTTCGAACACCGGGGAGCTGTTTTTT,CASSLRMSSNTGELFF